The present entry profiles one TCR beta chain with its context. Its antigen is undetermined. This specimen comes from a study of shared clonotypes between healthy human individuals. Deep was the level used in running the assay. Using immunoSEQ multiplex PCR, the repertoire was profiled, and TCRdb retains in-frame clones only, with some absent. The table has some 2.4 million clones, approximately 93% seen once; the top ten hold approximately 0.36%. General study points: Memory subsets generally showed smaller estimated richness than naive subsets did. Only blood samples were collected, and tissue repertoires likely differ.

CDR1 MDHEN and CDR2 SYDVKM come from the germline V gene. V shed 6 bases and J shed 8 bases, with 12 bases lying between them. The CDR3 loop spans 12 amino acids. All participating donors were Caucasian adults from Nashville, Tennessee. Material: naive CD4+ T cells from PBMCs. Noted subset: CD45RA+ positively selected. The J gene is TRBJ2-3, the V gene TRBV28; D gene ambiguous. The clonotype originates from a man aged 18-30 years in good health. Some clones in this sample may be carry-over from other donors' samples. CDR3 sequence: CASSLRPGTQYF. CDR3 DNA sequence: TGTGCCAGCAGCCTCCGCCCGGGTACGCAGTATTTT.